This T cell receptor beta chain was sequenced during a study of blood T cell repertoires in COVID-19. Overall study context: COVID-19 samples, acute and convalescent, were from the United States, Italy and Spain. Sources were T cells, B-cell-depleted T cells, or PBMCs; the material itself was cDNA or gDNA.

V was pared by 4 bases and J by 1 base, with 4 bases of the junction left unmatched. The CDR3 spans 15 residues. The germline CDR1 and CDR2 sequences are MNHEY and SVGAGI. Authors' processing steps: Estimates of nucleated cell counts were drawn from the amplification of reference gene primers. Method: immunoSEQ multiplex PCR; TCRdb's copy keeps in-frame clones and lacks some. V, J and clone size reflect that table, while D and trimming were determined from the DNA. Among approximately 70,000 clones listed, 91% were seen once. Source material: peripheral blood. The V gene is TRBV6-5, the J gene TRBJ1-1, with 9 bases matching TRBD1. This clonotype originated in a human donor in a cohort sampled during active COVID-19. CDR3 sequence reads: CASSLQGAGNTEAFF. In DNA, the CDR3 is TGTGCCAGCAGTTTACAGGGGGCCGGGAACACTGAAGCTTTCTTT.